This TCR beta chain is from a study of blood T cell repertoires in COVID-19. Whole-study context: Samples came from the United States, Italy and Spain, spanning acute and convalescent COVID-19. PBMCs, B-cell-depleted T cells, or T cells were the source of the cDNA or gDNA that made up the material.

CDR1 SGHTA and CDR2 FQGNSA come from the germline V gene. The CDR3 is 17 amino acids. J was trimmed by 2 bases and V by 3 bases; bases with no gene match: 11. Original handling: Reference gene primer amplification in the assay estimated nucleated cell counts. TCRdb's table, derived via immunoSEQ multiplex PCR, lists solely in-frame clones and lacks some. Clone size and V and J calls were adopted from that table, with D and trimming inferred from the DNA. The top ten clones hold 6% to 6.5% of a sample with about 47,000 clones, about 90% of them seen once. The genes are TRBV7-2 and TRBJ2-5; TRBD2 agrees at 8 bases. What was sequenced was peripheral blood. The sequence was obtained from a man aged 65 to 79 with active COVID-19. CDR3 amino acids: CASSLDPGGAWQETQYF. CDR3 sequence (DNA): TGTGCCAGCAGCTTGGATCCCGGGGGGGCTTGGCAAGAGACCCAGTACTTC.